Each of the 29 T cell receptor beta chains below was sequenced from the same sample in a study of T cells in localized non-small cell lung cancer. TCRdb keeps only in-frame clones here, not all; method: immunoSEQ multiplex PCR. The top ten hold about 8% of the sample, which has roughly 2,700 clones, about 30% seen once. The sample was normal lung tissue next to the tumor, taken before any cancer treatment. The receptors stem from a man aged 40-75 years with stage I lung adenocarcinoma.

The J gene is TRBJ1-3, the V gene TRBV14; D gene unclear. The V end lost 3 bases, the J end lost 1 base, and 1 base lay between the germline ends. The CDR3 consists of 12 residues. Germline V gene sequence: CDR1 SGHDN, CDR2 FVKESK. The CDR3 DNA reads as TGTGCCAGCAGCCAGTCTGGAAACACCATATATTTT. Its protein is CASSQSGNTIYF.

In this sample, this clone turned up a few times. CDR3 sequence reads: CASSQERDRVLYGYTF. CDR3 bases: TGCGCCAGCAGCCAAGAGAGGGACAGAGTCTTATATGGCTACACCTTC. This sequence joins TRBV4-1 and TRBJ1-2, with 7 nucleotides matching TRBD1. The CDR3 extends over 16 amino acids. Germline loops: CDR1 MGHRA, CDR2 YSYEKL. The junction had 9 bases not matched to a gene; V was cut back by 0 bases and J by 5 bases.

The rearrangement uses TRBV11-3 and TRBJ1-4, with D possibly being TRBD1 (5 bases). Germline values: CDR1 SGHNT, CDR2 YENEEA. Trimming removed 5 bases at V and 5 bases at J, with 18 bases between. This CDR3 contains 16 residues. The CDR3 region has the DNA TGTGCCAGCAGCCCACATCCGGGACGGCACAATGAAAAACTGTTTTTT. Its protein product is CASSPHPGRHNEKLFF.

The CDR3 here is CASSYSTGLGEKLFF. The CDR3 DNA sequence: TGTGCCAGCAGTTACTCGACGGGGCTTGGTGAAAAACTGTTTTTT. V usage is TRBV6-8 and J usage is TRBJ1-4, with D perhaps TRBD1 (5 bases). V lost 0 bases, J lost 7 bases, and 12 bases lay in between. Germline V gene lookup returns CDR1 MNHGY and CDR2 SAAAGT. CDR3 length: 15 amino acids.

V is TRBV6-8 and J is TRBJ2-1, with TRBD2 as a possible D gene (5 bases). This CDR3 is 16 amino acids long. CDR1 MNHGY and CDR2 SAAAGT come from the germline V gene. Trimming cost V 7 bases and J 0 bases, with 16 bases left between them. CDR3 residues: CASISWVGGSYNEQFF. CDR3 DNA sequence: TGTGCCAGCATCTCTTGGGTCGGAGGCTCCTACAATGAGCAGTTCTTC.

This clone was seen only a few times. The rearrangement joins TRBV7-5 to TRBJ1-6; no DNA check was done on the table's D call, TRBD1. TRBV7-5 is listed as a pseudogene. This CDR3 comprises 15 residues. Here the CDR3 reads CASSLQGAYNSPLHF. CDR3 coding DNA: TGTGCCAGCAGCTTACAGGGCGCCTATAATTCACCCCTCCACTTT.

This clone was counted only a few times. The V gene is TRBV19, the J gene TRBJ2-7; TRBD1 matches at 8 bases. V lost 5 bases and J lost 3; bases outside the gene matches: 6. This CDR3 comprises 14 residues. The V gene's germline CDR1 is LNHDA and CDR2 SQIVND (reference sequence). This CDR3 is CASSQSGGGYEQYF. For the CDR3, the DNA is TGTGCCAGTAGTCAATCAGGGGGCGGCTACGAGCAGTACTTC.

This clone is classed as large. This sequence joins TRBV6-8 and TRBJ2-3, with D possibly TRBD2 on 6 matching bases. The V and J ends lost 5 bases and 1 base respectively, with 13 bases between them. Germline CDR1 reads MNHGY; CDR2 reads SAAAGT. The CDR3 loop spans 15 amino acids. The CDR3 is CASSRGEDGTDTQYF. The CDR3 DNA sequence: TGTGCCAGCAGTCGTGGGGAGGACGGCACAGATACGCAGTATTTT.

The chain combines TRBV28 with TRBJ2-2; a weak D match, TRBD2 (5 bases). CDR3 length equals 13 residues. Trimming shortened V by 6 bases and J by 6 bases, and 11 bases separated the two germline ends. Germline-derived CDR1 and CDR2 are MDHEN and SYDVKM. CDR3: CASSDSRAGELFF. The CDR3 DNA reads as TGTGCCAGCAGCGACTCGAGGGCCGGGGAGCTGTTTTTT.

The sample holds a few counts of this clone. The rearrangement links TRBV18 to TRBJ1-2; no firm D call. Germline lookup yields CDR1 KGHSH and CDR2 LQKENI. CDR3 size: 15 residues. Deletions cut 0 bases from V and 2 bases from J, with 10 bases between. Here the CDR3 reads CASSPPPYWNYGYTF. In DNA form, the CDR3 reads TGTGCCAGCTCACCACCCCCATACTGGAACTATGGCTACACCTTC.

This clone is large in the sample. The V and J genes are TRBV10-3 and TRBJ1-1; D is possibly TRBD1 (5 bases). The germline V and J ends were trimmed by 0 bases and 11 bases, with 13 bases remaining between them. There are 13 residues in the CDR3. CDR1 is ENHRY and CDR2 is SYGVKD in the germline V gene. The DNA for the CDR3 is TGTGCCATCAGTGAGTCGGGGCTCGACTATGCTTTCTTT. It translates to CAISESGLDYAFF.

This clone is medium-sized (0.01 to 0.1%) in the sample. The chain is built from TRBV6-8 and TRBJ1-2, with D tentatively TRBD1 (6 bases). With 10 bases removed from V and 5 bases from J, the gap between germline ends came to 17 bases. The CDR3 runs to 13 residues. CDR1 and CDR2 from the germline V gene are MNHGY and SAAAGT. CDR3: CAITPTGDYGYTF. The CDR3 DNA reads as TGTGCCATCACGCCGACAGGTGATTATGGCTACACCTTC.

In its sample, this clone was seen a few times. The chain couples TRBV10-3 to TRBJ2-5, with TRBD2 matching over 9 bases. J was trimmed by 3 bases and V by 1 base; bases with no gene match: 12. The CDR3 covers 18 residues. The germline CDR1 and CDR2 sequences are ENHRY and SYGVKD. The CDR3 DNA follows: TGTGCCATCAGTGAGTGGGCGGGAGGGCCCTCGCTCAAAGAGACCCAGTACTTC. This codes for CAISEWAGGPSLKETQYF.

The CDR3 DNA reads as TGTGCCAGCTCACCAACTAGCGCTGCGGAGACCCAGTACTTC. This codes for CASSPTSAAETQYF. J is TRBJ2-5 and V is TRBV18, with 7 bases matching TRBD2. The CDR3 is made up of 14 amino acids. Germline lookup yields CDR1 KGHSH and CDR2 LQKENI. Trimming took 2 bases from V and 5 from J; bases not matched to a gene: 5.

As DNA, the CDR3 is TGTGCCTGGAGTGTAGGGCTAGCGGCTAAAGAGACCCAGTACTTC. This sequence encodes CAWSVGLAAKETQYF. The chain has TRBV30 and TRBJ2-5; the match to TRBD2 covers 7 bases. There are 15 residues in the CDR3. Germline CDR1 is GTSNPN and CDR2 is SVGIG (reference sequence). V shed 0 bases, J shed 3 bases, and the junction held 7 bases outside the gene matches.

This rearrangement joins TRBV6-8 to TRBJ2-7, with TRBD2 identical over 9 bases. The V segment lost 0 bases and the J segment 6 bases; nucleotides outside the gene matches: 3. Germline V gene lookup returns CDR1 MNHGY and CDR2 SAAAGT. The CDR3 sequence is 14 residues long. CDR3 region: CASSYSSGSAEQYF. The CDR3 nucleotides are TGTGCCAGCAGTTACTCTAGCGGGAGTGCCGAGCAGTACTTC.

This clone was counted a few times. The V and J genes are TRBV10-2 and TRBJ2-7; no clear D gene. Germline CDR1 and CDR2: WSHSY and SAAADI. The V and J ends lost 0 bases and 3 bases respectively, with 6 bases between them. There are 13 residues in the CDR3. CDR3 loop: CASSESPGYEQYF. In DNA, the CDR3 is TGCGCCAGCAGTGAGTCGCCGGGCTACGAGCAGTACTTC.

The rearrangement uses TRBV11-3 and TRBJ1-3; no reliable D call. Looked up from germline, CDR1 is SGHNT and CDR2 is YENEEA. The CDR3 spans 14 residues. V was trimmed by 3 bases and J by 1 base, leaving 7 bases between them. This chain's CDR3 is CASSLGGSGNTIYF. CDR3 bases: TGTGCCAGCAGCTTGGGTGGATCTGGAAACACCATATATTTT.

This chain connects TRBV19 to TRBJ1-2, with 8 nucleotides matching TRBD1. CDR1 is LNHDA, CDR2 SQIVND, per germline (reference sequence). V trimming: 11 bases; J trimming: 4 bases; junction bases outside the gene matches: 18. The CDR3 consists of 16 residues. The CDR3 DNA follows: TGTGCCGAAGTGAAGTTCAGGACAGGGTGCCCCTATGGCTACACCTTC. Its translation is CAEVKFRTGCPYGYTF.

This clone appeared once. This chain uses TRBV19 with TRBJ2-1, with D possibly matching TRBD1 (5 bases). This CDR3 has 13 residues. The V gene lost 6 bases and the J gene lost 5 bases, with 11 bases spanning the gap. Germline-derived CDR1 and CDR2 are LNHDA and SQIVND (reference sequence). CDR3 sequence (DNA): TGTGCCAGTAGAGCCTCCAGGGACAATGAGCAGTTCTTC. It yields the protein CASRASRDNEQFF.

This clone was found a few times. The V call is TRBV9, the J call TRBJ2-2; 7 bases are shared with TRBD2. Germline loops: CDR1 SGDLS, CDR2 YYNGEE. The CDR3 is 16 residues long. Unmatched junction bases numbered 4, after V lost 2 bases and J lost 0 bases. The CDR3 loop is CASSVASGTNTGELFF. The CDR3 DNA is TGTGCCAGCAGCGTCGCTAGCGGAACGAACACCGGGGAGCTGTTTTTT. Variable domain in full (rest from reference TRBV9 and TRBJ2-2): DSGVTQTPKHLITATGQRVTLRCSPRSGDLSVYWYQQSLDQGLQFLIQYYNGEERAKGNILERFSAQQFPDLHSELNLSSLELGDSALYFCASSVASGTNTGELFFGEGSRLTVL.

This chain links TRBV30 with TRBJ2-2, with D unresolved. V was clipped by 0 bases and J by 2 bases, with 10 bases between them. Germline V gene data show CDR1 as GTSNPN and CDR2 as SVGIG (reference sequence). The CDR3 spans 15 residues. CDR3 bases: TGTGCCTGGAGTGTAGGCCCCCTCAACACCGGGGAGCTGTTTTTT. The encoded protein is CAWSVGPLNTGELFF.

The chain employs TRBV6-8 and TRBJ1-1, with D perhaps TRBD1 (5 bases). This CDR3 is 17 amino acids long. The germline V and J ends were trimmed by 6 bases and 2 bases, with 22 bases remaining between them. Germline V gene sequence: CDR1 MNHGY, CDR2 SAAAGT. The CDR3 sequence: CASSRGLPRGLNTEAFF. The CDR3 DNA is TGTGCCAGCAGCCGGGGACTCCCACGGGGCCTAAACACTGAAGCTTTCTTT.

This clone was seen a few times. This chain connects TRBV15 to TRBJ1-2; tentatively, D is TRBD1 (6 bases). Trimming pared 4 bases from V and 0 bases from J, leaving 12 bases between. There are 15 residues in the CDR3. The germline CDR1 and CDR2 sequences are LNHNV and YYDKDF (reference sequence). The CDR3 region has the DNA TGTGCCACCAGCATTGGGGGCTCCTCTAACTATGGCTACACCTTC. The encoded protein is CATSIGGSSNYGYTF.

V is TRBV6-8 and J is TRBJ1-1, with D uncertain. Trimming left V 0 bases short and J 2 bases short, with 7 bases between. The CDR3 totals 14 residues. Germline V gives CDR1 MNHGY, CDR2 SAAAGT. The DNA of the CDR3 is TGTGCCAGCAGTTACTCGACGGCAAACACTGAAGCTTTCTTT. Translation gives CASSYSTANTEAFF.

This clone was observed a handful of times. The chain carries TRBV19 and TRBJ2-1; the match to TRBD2 covers 8 bases. J was trimmed by 8 bases and V by 7 bases; bases with no gene match: 22. The length of the CDR3 is 18 residues. Germline V gene sequence: CDR1 LNHDA, CDR2 SQIVND (reference sequence). CDR3 region: CASTNLGTLEVGRDEQFF. CDR3 nucleotide sequence: TGTGCCAGTACCAACCTCGGGACTCTAGAGGTCGGGAGGGATGAGCAGTTCTTC.

This clone turned up a few times. The gene calls are TRBV4-1 and TRBJ1-2; 10 bases are shared with TRBD1. The CDR3 totals 19 residues. The V and J ends lost 4 bases and 2 bases, in that order; junction bases with no gene match: 16. Germline V gene lookup returns CDR1 MGHRA and CDR2 YSYEKL. The CDR3 DNA reads as TGCGCCAGCAGCCGGATGGGGGCGGGACAGGGGATGCCAAACTATGGCTACACCTTC. Translation gives CASSRMGAGQGMPNYGYTF.

Points on this clone: The junction shows a germline mismatch at one end, possibly a read error. The DNA for the CDR3 is TGTGCCATCAGTGGAGCCAGCGGGACCTACAATGAGCAGTTCTTC. Protein: CAISGASGTYNEQFF. The chain employs TRBV6-8 and TRBJ2-1; 7 positions match TRBD2. The CDR3 covers 15 residues. The V gene's germline CDR1 is MNHGY and CDR2 SAAAGT.

J is TRBJ1-1 and V is TRBV6-8; possible D gene TRBD1, 5 bases. The germline CDR1 and CDR2 sequences are MNHGY and SAAAGT. The CDR3 spans 14 residues. V was trimmed by 5 bases and J by 2 bases, leaving 12 bases between them. The CDR3 nucleotides are TGTGCCAGCAGTCAATGGACATCAAACACTGAAGCTTTCTTT. Its protein product is CASSQWTSNTEAFF.